Each of the 32 T cell receptor beta chains below was sequenced from the same sample in a study of human T cells and chemical hapten exposure. Time point: patch test 2, 6 weeks after DPC sensitization. Described treatment: therapeutic diphenylcyclopropenone sensitization with weekly scalp DPC. One entry per CDR3 protein, called by TCRdb with MiXCR from the RACE reads. The sample yields 95,000 or so distinct CDR3 sequences, roughly 11% seen once. Sequenced here: whole blood, sampled in connection with sensitization to the hapten diphenylcyclopropenone (DPC). Every receptor here comes from a woman in her forties with alopecia areata. Some clones in this sample may be carry-over from other donors' samples.

This clonotype was picked up many times. V is TRBV4-1 and J is TRBJ1-4, with D uncertain. CDR1 is MGHRA, CDR2 YSYEKL, per germline. Trimming shortened V by 0 bases and J by 5 bases, and 16 bases separated the two germline ends. This CDR3 has 17 amino acids. The CDR3 protein is CASSQDSTFLLNEKLFF. DNA for the CDR3: TGCGCCAGCAGCCAAGACTCGACATTCCTCCTAAATGAAAAACTGTTTTTT.

This rearrangement joins TRBV9 to TRBJ2-1, with 9 nucleotides matching TRBD2. The CDR3 runs to 15 residues. CDR1 and CDR2 from the germline V gene are SGDLS and YYNGEE. V was clipped by 0 bases and J by 11 bases; unmatched bases: 9. CDR3: CASSVGVAGAVKQFF. CDR3 nucleotides: TGTGCCAGCAGCGTAGGGGTAGCGGGAGCAGTGAAGCAGTTCTTC.

The chain uses TRBV30 and TRBJ2-1; D not resolved. V lost 2 bases to trimming and J lost 6 bases, with 11 bases between them. Per germline, CDR1 GTSNPN and CDR2 SVGIG (reference sequence). The length of the CDR3 is 13 residues. CDR3 sequence: CAWSSAAFNEQFF. The CDR3 coding sequence is TGTGCCTGGAGTTCGGCAGCTTTCAATGAGCAGTTCTTC.

This clonotype has at least ten counts. The chain is built from TRBV7-8 and TRBJ1-4, with D possibly TRBD1 on 6 matching bases. CDR3 size: 15 residues. Germline V gives CDR1 SGHVS, CDR2 FQNEAQ. V was clipped by 5 bases and J by 7 bases, with 17 bases between them. The CDR3 DNA reads as TGTGCCAGCAGCCCGGGGACACGGGCGGGTGAAAAACTGTTTTTT. This gives the protein CASSPGTRAGEKLFF.

This clonotype was counted ten times or more. The chain couples TRBV29-1 to TRBJ2-2; D remains ambiguous. The germline V gene encodes CDR1 SQVTM and CDR2 ANQGSEA. Deletions cut 7 bases from V and 7 bases from J, with 10 bases between. The CDR3 is 11 residues long. The CDR3 DNA reads TGCAGCGCTGCCTCTCTCGGGGAGCTGTTTTTT. This codes for CSAASLGELFF.

This clonotype was counted many times. This chain joins TRBV7-9 and TRBJ2-7, with 9 bases aligning to TRBD1. The V gene end was trimmed by 5 bases and the J gene end by 6 bases; junction bases not matched to a gene: 11. The CDR3 sequence is 15 residues long. Looked up from germline, CDR1 is SEHNR and CDR2 is FQNEAQ (reference sequence). The CDR3 DNA follows: TGTGCCAGCAGCAGAAACCGGGACAGGGCGGCCGAGCAGTACTTC. It translates to CASSRNRDRAAEQYF.

This clonotype has at least ten counts. The rearrangement links TRBV12-3 or TRBV12-4 to TRBJ2-1, with D possibly matching TRBD2 (6 bases). The CDR3 loop spans 16 amino acids. V lost 3 bases and J 1 base, leaving 13 bases between the germline ends. The CDR3 loop is CASSLEGRGSYNEQFF. CDR3 coding DNA: TGTGCCAGCAGTTTGGAGGGAAGGGGATCCTACAATGAGCAGTTCTTC.

There are a few counts of this clonotype. The chain is built from TRBV28 and TRBJ1-2, with 8 bases lining up with TRBD1. This CDR3 comprises 13 residues. Germline V CDR1 and CDR2: MDHEN, SYDVKM. V trimming: 5 bases; J trimming: 8 bases; junction bases outside the gene matches: 7. CDR3 sequence reads: CASSTGTGKGYTF. The CDR3 nucleotides are TGTGCCAGCAGTACCGGGACAGGCAAGGGCTACACCTTC.

V and J are TRBV6-5 and TRBJ1-6; TRBD1 might be the D (5 bases). V shed 2 bases and J shed 11 bases, with 13 bases lying between them. Germline values: CDR1 MNHEY, CDR2 SVGAGI. The length of the CDR3 is 14 residues. The CDR3 sequence: CASSYGEGQTPLHF. The CDR3 DNA sequence: TGTGCCAGCAGTTACGGGGAGGGGCAAACACCCCTCCACTTT.

This clonotype turned up a few times. The chain employs TRBV7-6 and TRBJ1-2; D not certain. The germline V and J ends were trimmed by 5 bases and 4 bases, with 14 bases remaining between them. The CDR3 is 14 residues long. Germline V CDR1 and CDR2: SGHVS, FNYEAQ. The DNA for the CDR3 is TGTGCCAGCAGCCGCCGCGGGGAGGGCTATGGCTACACCTTC. Translation: CASSRRGEGYGYTF.

This clonotype was seen only a few times. The V gene is TRBV7-2, the J gene TRBJ2-7; 8 positions match TRBD1. This CDR3 comprises 14 residues. V dropped 1 base and J dropped 2; count of bases not matched to a gene: 1. Looked up from germline, CDR1 is SGHTA and CDR2 is FQGNSA. The chain's CDR3 is CASSLGQGTYEQYF. In nucleotides, the CDR3 is TGTGCCAGCAGCTTAGGACAGGGGACCTACGAGCAGTACTTC.

This clonotype has a count of ten or more. The chain uses TRBV29-1 and TRBJ1-1; D ambiguous. Germline CDR1 is SQVTM and CDR2 is ANQGSEA. The CDR3 length is 11 residues. With 8 bases removed from V and 0 bases from J, the gap between germline ends came to 7 bases. The CDR3 DNA reads TGCAGCATCCGGGTGAACACTGAAGCTTTCTTT. It yields the protein CSIRVNTEAFF.

The J gene is TRBJ1-5, the V gene TRBV5-5; tentative D call: TRBD1 (5 bases). The germline CDR1 and CDR2 sequences are SGHKS and YYEKEE (reference sequence). The CDR3 contains 12 residues. Between the trimmed V and J ends, which lost 4 bases and 7 bases, there was a span of 9 bases. The CDR3 DNA is TGTGCCAGCAGCCCGAAGGGGCAGCCCCAGCATTTT. The encoded protein is CASSPKGQPQHF.

This clonotype was picked up a small number of times. The rearrangement links TRBV28 to TRBJ2-1, with 7 positions matching TRBD2. CDR3 size: 13 residues. Germline V CDR1 and CDR2: MDHEN, SYDVKM. Trimming at V came to 10 bases and at J to 4 bases, leaving 7 bases not matched to a gene. The chain's CDR3 is CAIERDGYNEQFF. CDR3 bases: TGTGCCATCGAGCGGGACGGGTACAATGAGCAGTTCTTC.

This clonotype was counted only a few times. The rearrangement joins TRBV30 to TRBJ2-1; D is possibly TRBD1 (7 bases). The CDR3 extends over 12 amino acids. The germline gives CDR1 GTSNPN, CDR2 SVGIG (reference sequence). Trimming took off 4 bases at V and 10 bases at J, with 14 bases between the two ends. For the CDR3, the DNA is TGTGCCTGGACCCCAGGGGGGACAGAGCAGTTCTTC. Protein product: CAWTPGGTEQFF.

This clonotype was recorded many times. The chain carries TRBV20-1 and TRBJ2-7; TRBD1 aligns across 7 bases. Losses at the gene ends were 3 bases for V and 0 bases for J; bases not matched to a gene: 2. CDR3 length: 13 residues. From germline, CDR1 is DFQATT and CDR2 SNEGSKA (reference sequence). CDR3 nucleotides: TGCAGTGCTAGTGACAGGGACTCCTACGAGCAGTACTTC. This translates into CSASDRDSYEQYF.

This clonotype was detected many times. The rearrangement links TRBV6-5 to TRBJ2-3, with D possibly matching TRBD2 (7 bases). Trimming shortened V by 6 bases and J by 3 bases, and 13 bases separated the two germline ends. Germline-derived CDR1 and CDR2 are MNHEY and SVGAGI. The CDR3 extends over 14 amino acids. This chain's CDR3 is CASRQGGGTDTQYF. CDR3 in DNA: TGTGCCAGCAGGCAGGGAGGGGGGACAGATACGCAGTATTTT.

This clonotype was recorded many times. This sequence joins TRBV9 and TRBJ2-1; TRBD2 agrees at 7 bases. J lost 2 bases, V lost 0 bases, and 2 bases had no gene match. The germline CDR1 and CDR2 sequences are SGDLS and YYNGEE. The CDR3 extends over 15 amino acids. The CDR3 is CASSVDGGAYNEQFF. The CDR3 DNA reads TGTGCCAGCAGCGTAGATGGGGGGGCCTACAATGAGCAGTTCTTC.

This clonotype occurred a few times. The genes are TRBV2 and TRBJ2-7; 10 bases map to TRBD1. CDR1 is SNHLY and CDR2 is FYNNEI in the germline V gene. The CDR3 contains 15 residues. The V gene end was trimmed by 5 bases and the J gene end by 0 bases; junction bases not matched to a gene: 4. The CDR3 here is CASSPTGGGSYEQYF. Written as DNA, the CDR3 is TGTGCCAGCAGTCCGACAGGGGGCGGCTCCTACGAGCAGTACTTC.

This clonotype has ten or more counts. The chain uses TRBV6-2 or TRBV6-3 and TRBJ2-1, with D perhaps given as TRBD1 or TRBD2 (5 bases each). V was clipped by 3 bases and J by 5 bases, with 20 bases between them. Germline loops: CDR1 MNHEY, CDR2 SVGEGT. The CDR3 loop spans 17 amino acids. CDR3 residues: CASSYEWGGHPHNEQFF. The CDR3 nucleotides are TGTGCCAGCAGTTATGAATGGGGCGGGCACCCTCACAATGAGCAGTTCTTC.

The table lists this clonotype with a few counts. The chain has TRBV10-3 and TRBJ2-3; D is uncertain. The CDR3 has 11 amino acids. Germline V gives CDR1 ENHRY, CDR2 SYGVKD. Trimming stripped 0 bases from V and 13 bases from J, with 8 bases between. The CDR3 coding sequence is TGTGCCATCAGTGAGTCTCATCCAAAGTATTTT. Its translation is CAISESHPKYF.

This clonotype was counted ten times or more. The rearrangement joins TRBV28 to TRBJ2-3; D is undetermined. The germline V gene encodes CDR1 MDHEN and CDR2 SYDVKM. The CDR3 consists of 12 residues. Between the trimmed V and J ends, which lost 6 bases and 0 bases, there was a span of 4 bases. Here the CDR3 DNA reads TGTGCCAGCAGGGACAGCACAGATACGCAGTATTTT. Protein sequence: CASRDSTDTQYF. Supplemented by reference TRBV28 and TRBJ2-3, the full variable domain reads DVKVTQSSRYLVKRTGEKVFLECVQDMDHENMFWYRQDPGLGLRLIYFSYDVKMKEKGDIPEGYSVSREKKERFSLILESASTNQTSMYLCASRDSTDTQYFGPGTRLTVL.

The table lists this clonotype with many counts. The chain combines TRBV7-9 with TRBJ1-2; D might be TRBD1 (5 bases). The germline V gene encodes CDR1 SEHNR and CDR2 FQNEAQ (reference sequence). Trimming stripped 5 bases from V and 0 bases from J, with 16 bases between. The CDR3 contains 16 residues. DNA for the CDR3: TGTGCCAGCAGCACCAGACTCAGGGACCCTAACTATGGCTACACCTTC. Encoded protein: CASSTRLRDPNYGYTF.

In this sample, this clonotype turned up many times. The J gene is TRBJ2-3, the V gene TRBV6-5; D possibly corresponds to TRBD2 (6 bases). Germline CDR1 reads MNHEY; CDR2 reads SVGAGI. This CDR3 comprises 15 residues. Trimming left V 6 bases short and J 0 bases short, with 13 bases between. The CDR3 coding sequence is TGTGCCAGCAGCCCTTCTAGCGCTAGCACAGATACGCAGTATTTT. This translates into CASSPSSASTDTQYF.

This clonotype was counted at least ten times. The rearrangement uses TRBV7-8 and TRBJ2-1; TRBD2 might be the D (5 bases). V lost 3 bases to trimming and J lost 4 bases, with 19 bases between them. This CDR3 is built from 17 residues. CDR1 is SGHVS and CDR2 is FQNEAQ in the germline V gene. CDR3 in amino acids: CASSLSSTPKSYNEQFF. The CDR3 nucleotides are TGTGCCAGCAGCTTGTCTAGCACCCCCAAATCTTACAATGAGCAGTTCTTC.

V usage is TRBV7-2 and J usage is TRBJ2-1; no definite D call. Germline V gene sequence: CDR1 SGHTA, CDR2 FQGNSA. V was shortened by 2 bases and J by 7 bases, with 15 bases between the two germline ends. This CDR3 spans 15 amino acids. Written as DNA, the CDR3 is TGTGCCAGCAGCTTAAGGGTGGCAGCAGGAAATGAGCAGTTCTTC. The encoded protein is CASSLRVAAGNEQFF.

This clonotype was detected many times. This chain joins TRBV29-1 and TRBJ2-2; D perhaps matches TRBD2 (6 bases). Germline CDR1 SQVTM, CDR2 ANQGSEA. The CDR3 sequence is 14 residues long. The V and J ends lost 4 bases and 3 bases respectively, with 12 bases between them. The CDR3 reads CSVGAGTYTGELFF. The CDR3 DNA follows: TGCAGCGTTGGTGCGGGGACCTACACCGGGGAGCTGTTTTTT.

V is TRBV4-3 and J is TRBJ2-7; D remains ambiguous. The CDR3 is 14 amino acids. Per the germline V gene, CDR1 is LGHNA and CDR2 is YSLEER. V gave up 0 bases and J gave up 4 bases, with 10 bases separating them. The CDR3: CASSQDIRSYEQYF. The CDR3 DNA is TGCGCCAGCAGCCAAGATATAAGGAGTTACGAGCAGTACTTC.

This clonotype was counted only a few times. The J gene is TRBJ1-3, the V gene TRBV27, with D unresolved. Between the trimmed V and J ends, which lost 5 bases and 2 bases, there was a span of 10 bases. Germline V gene lookup returns CDR1 MNHEY and CDR2 SMNVEV (reference sequence). The CDR3 consists of 14 residues. CDR3 DNA sequence: TGTGCCAGCAGTGCCACAGTTCCTGGAAACACCATATATTTT. Protein: CASSATVPGNTIYF.

The table lists this clonotype with a few counts. V and J are TRBV4-2 and TRBJ2-3, with TRBD2 matching over 7 bases. The CDR3 is 18 amino acids. Looked up from germline, CDR1 is LGHNA and CDR2 is YNFKEQ. The junction had 11 bases not matched to a gene; V was cut back by 0 bases and J by 2 bases. The DNA of the CDR3 is TGTGCCAGCAGCCAAGATTCCCCCCCAGCGGGGTTCACAGATACGCAGTATTTT. It specifies CASSQDSPPAGFTDTQYF.

By frequency in the sample, this clonotype is medium-sized (0.01 to 0.1%). The chain combines TRBV7-2 with TRBJ2-1, with 8 bases aligning to TRBD2. Trimming at V came to 5 bases and at J to 5 bases, leaving 11 bases not matched to a gene. This CDR3 comprises 16 residues. Per the germline V gene, CDR1 is SGHTA and CDR2 is FQGNSA. CDR3 DNA: TGTGCCAGCAGCCCGTTTGGACTAGCTAACGACAATGAGCAGTTCTTC. This sequence encodes CASSPFGLANDNEQFF.

This clonotype was seen many times. For the CDR3, the DNA is TGTGCCACCAGTGATTTTGGGACAGGGAGCACAGATACGCAGTATTTT. This encodes CATSDFGTGSTDTQYF. The chain couples TRBV24-1 to TRBJ2-3; 9 bases align to TRBD1. The CDR3 extends over 16 amino acids. J lost 0 bases, V lost 1 base, and 1 base had no gene match. In germline, CDR1 is KGHDR, CDR2 SFDVKD.